This T cell receptor beta chain was recovered during a study of vaccination effects on CD4 cells after COVID-19. V was cut by 6 bases and J by 2 bases, with 10 bases left in between. The CDR3 has 14 residues. Germline loops: CDR1 MNHNY, CDR2 SVGAGI (reference sequence). Note on this clone: What it binds is unknown.

Under the ViraFEST assay, PBMC were stimulated with viral peptide pools so that antigen-specific CD4+ T cells expanded. Sequencing was performed afterwards. Culture proceeded for 10 days, and CD4+ T cells were then isolated. Vaccine recipients lacked prior SARS-CoV-2 infection and had negative nucleocapsid antibodies. Some clones are missing from TCRdb's copy, which holds only in-frame ones; the method was immunoSEQ multiplex PCR. The table records some 70,000 clones, 80% of them present only once. The receptor comes from a human donor who received a COVID-19 vaccine. The specimen comprised CD4+ T cells from PBMCs cultured with SARS-CoV-2 spike peptides, sampled before COVID-19 vaccination. The gene calls are TRBV6-6 and TRBJ2-2; weak D call: TRBD1 (6 bases). CDR3 in amino acids: CASSDRSNTGELFF. DNA of the CDR3: TGTGCCAGCAGCGACAGGTCAAACACCGGGGAGCTGTTTTTT.